Sequencing of this T cell receptor beta chain was carried out in a study of T cells in Graves' hyperthyroidism and ophthalmopathy. Amplification of TCR beta CDR3 regions used RNA as the template. A first-round RT-PCR of the TCR CDR3 used the HTBI primer set. TCRdb used MiXCR to reprocess the multiplex PCR reads, holding one entry per CDR3 protein. The sample gives fewer than 650,000 distinct CDR3 sequences, about 14% of which show up once; over 3.5% is in the top ten. This CDR3 has 14 residues. Trimming left V 6 bases short and J 9 bases short, with 18 bases between. CDR1 is DFQATT, CDR2 SNEGSKA, per germline (reference sequence). The study, taken as a whole, reports: Most clonotypes expanded in thyroid above 0.001 were likewise present in blood.

Concerning this clonotype: What it binds is not known.

Ophthalmopathy patients had Clinical Activity Score at least 3, NOSPECS grade at least 4, duration under 3 months. Exclusion followed for patients with uncontrolled infection, other autoimmune disease, pregnancy or lactation. Clinical symptoms, serum thyroxine, TRAb, thyroid ultrasound and orbital computed tomography informed diagnoses. This receptor was identified in a middle-aged woman with Graves' ophthalmopathy. The chain couples TRBV20-1 to TRBJ1-6; a possible D gene is TRBD1 (5 bases). The specimen was blood. DNA of the CDR3: TGCAGTGCCACGGGGGGGGTTGGTGGTTCACCCCTCCACTTT. It encodes CSATGGVGGSPLHF.